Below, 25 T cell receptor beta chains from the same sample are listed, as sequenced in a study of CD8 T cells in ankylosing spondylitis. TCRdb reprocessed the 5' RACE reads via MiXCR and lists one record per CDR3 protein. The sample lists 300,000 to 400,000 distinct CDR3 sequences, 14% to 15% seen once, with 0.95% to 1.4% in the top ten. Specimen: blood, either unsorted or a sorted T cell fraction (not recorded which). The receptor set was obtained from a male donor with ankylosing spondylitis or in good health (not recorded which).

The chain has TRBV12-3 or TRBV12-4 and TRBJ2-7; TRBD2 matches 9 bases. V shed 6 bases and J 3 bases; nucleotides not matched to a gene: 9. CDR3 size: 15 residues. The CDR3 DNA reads TGTGCCAGCAGGGGGCTTAGCGGGAGCCTCTACGAGCAGTACTTC. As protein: CASRGLSGSLYEQYF.

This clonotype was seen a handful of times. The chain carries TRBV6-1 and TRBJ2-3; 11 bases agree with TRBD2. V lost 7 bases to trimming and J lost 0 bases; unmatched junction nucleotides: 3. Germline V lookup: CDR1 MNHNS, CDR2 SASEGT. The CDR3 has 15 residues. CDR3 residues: CASTTSGGSTDTQYF. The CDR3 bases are TGTGCCAGCACCACTAGCGGGGGAAGCACAGATACGCAGTATTTT.

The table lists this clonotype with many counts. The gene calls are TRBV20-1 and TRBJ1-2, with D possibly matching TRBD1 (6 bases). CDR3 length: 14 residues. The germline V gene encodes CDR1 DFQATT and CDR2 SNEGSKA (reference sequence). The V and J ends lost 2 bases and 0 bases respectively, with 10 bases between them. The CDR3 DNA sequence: TGCAGTGCTAGACCCGGGACATCTAACTATGGCTACACCTTC. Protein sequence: CSARPGTSNYGYTF.

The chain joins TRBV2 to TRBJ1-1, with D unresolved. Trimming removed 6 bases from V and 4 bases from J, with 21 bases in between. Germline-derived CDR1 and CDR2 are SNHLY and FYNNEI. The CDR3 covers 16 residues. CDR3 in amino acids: CASRTRREGEGTEAFF. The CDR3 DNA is TGTGCCAGCAGAACCAGACGGGAGGGAGAGGGCACTGAAGCTTTCTTT.

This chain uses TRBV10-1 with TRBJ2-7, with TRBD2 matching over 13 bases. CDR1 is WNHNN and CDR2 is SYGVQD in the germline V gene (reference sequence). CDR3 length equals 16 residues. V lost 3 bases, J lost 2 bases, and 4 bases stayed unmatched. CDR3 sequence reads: CASSDPGTSGTYEQYF. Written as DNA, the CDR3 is TGCGCCAGCAGTGACCCCGGGACTAGCGGGACCTACGAGCAGTACTTC.

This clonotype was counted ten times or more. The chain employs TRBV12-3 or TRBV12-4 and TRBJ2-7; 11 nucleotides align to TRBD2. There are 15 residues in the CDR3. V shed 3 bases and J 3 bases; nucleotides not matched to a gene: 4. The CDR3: CASSFRLAGFYEQYF. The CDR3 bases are TGTGCCAGCAGTTTTCGACTAGCGGGATTCTACGAGCAGTACTTC.

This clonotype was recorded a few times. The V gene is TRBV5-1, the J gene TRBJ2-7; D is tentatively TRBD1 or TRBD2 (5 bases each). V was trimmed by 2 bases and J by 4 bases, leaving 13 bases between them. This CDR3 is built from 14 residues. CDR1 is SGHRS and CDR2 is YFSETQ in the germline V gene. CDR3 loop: CASSFEGPNYEQYF. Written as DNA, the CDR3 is TGCGCCAGCAGCTTCGAGGGGCCGAATTACGAGCAGTACTTC.

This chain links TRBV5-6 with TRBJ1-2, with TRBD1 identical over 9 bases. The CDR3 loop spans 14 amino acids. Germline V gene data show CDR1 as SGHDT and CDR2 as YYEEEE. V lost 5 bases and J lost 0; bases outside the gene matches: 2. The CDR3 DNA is TGTGCCAGCAGGCGGACAGGGGCTAACTATGGCTACACCTTC. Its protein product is CASRRTGANYGYTF.

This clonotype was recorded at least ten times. The CDR3 reads CASSQLRGDEEAFF. The DNA for the CDR3 is TGTGCCAGCAGCCAACTCAGGGGCGATGAGGAAGCTTTCTTT. The V and J genes are TRBV4-2 and TRBJ1-1; a possible D gene is TRBD1 (6 bases). In germline, CDR1 is LGHNA, CDR2 YNFKEQ. Trimming took 2 bases from V and 8 from J, leaving 15 bases between them. CDR3 length: 14 amino acids.

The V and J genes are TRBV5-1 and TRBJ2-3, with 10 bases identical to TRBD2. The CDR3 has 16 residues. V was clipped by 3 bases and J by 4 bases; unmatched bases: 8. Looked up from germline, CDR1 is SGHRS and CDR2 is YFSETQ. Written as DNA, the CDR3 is TGCGCCAGCAGCTCCCTCAGCGGGGGGGACGCAGATACGCAGTATTTT. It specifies CASSSLSGGDADTQYF.

CDR3 in DNA: TGTGCCATCAGACCCGGGACAGGGTTGAGTGAGCAGTTCTTC. This codes for CAIRPGTGLSEQFF. The rearrangement links TRBV10-3 to TRBJ2-1, with TRBD1 matching 9 bases. Germline V gene lookup returns CDR1 ENHRY and CDR2 SYGVKD. With V trimmed by 6 bases and J by 9 bases, 9 bases remained unmatched. This CDR3 region has 14 residues.

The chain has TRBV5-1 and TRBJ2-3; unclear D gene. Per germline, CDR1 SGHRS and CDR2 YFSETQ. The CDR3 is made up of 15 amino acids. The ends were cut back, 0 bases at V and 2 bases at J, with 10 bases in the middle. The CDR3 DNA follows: TGCGCCAGCAGCTTGGGTCAACTAATCACAGATACGCAGTATTTT. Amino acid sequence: CASSLGQLITDTQYF.

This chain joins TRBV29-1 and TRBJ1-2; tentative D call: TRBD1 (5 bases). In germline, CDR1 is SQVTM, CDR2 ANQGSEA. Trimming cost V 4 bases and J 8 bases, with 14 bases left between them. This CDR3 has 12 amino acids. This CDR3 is CSVGTGEGGYTF. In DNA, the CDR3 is TGCAGCGTTGGGACCGGTGAGGGGGGCTACACCTTC.

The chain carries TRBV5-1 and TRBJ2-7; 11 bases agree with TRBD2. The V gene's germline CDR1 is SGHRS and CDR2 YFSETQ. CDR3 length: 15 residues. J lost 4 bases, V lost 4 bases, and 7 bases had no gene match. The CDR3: CASSTAGTSGYEQYF. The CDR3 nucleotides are TGCGCCAGCAGCACCGCCGGGACTAGCGGATACGAGCAGTACTTC. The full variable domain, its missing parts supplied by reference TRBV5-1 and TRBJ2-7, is KAGVTQTPRYLIKTRGQQVTLSCSPISGHRSVSWYQQTPGQGLQFLFEYFSETQRNKGNFPGRFSGRQFSNSRSEMNVSTLELGDSALYLCASSTAGTSGYEQYFGPGTRLTVT.

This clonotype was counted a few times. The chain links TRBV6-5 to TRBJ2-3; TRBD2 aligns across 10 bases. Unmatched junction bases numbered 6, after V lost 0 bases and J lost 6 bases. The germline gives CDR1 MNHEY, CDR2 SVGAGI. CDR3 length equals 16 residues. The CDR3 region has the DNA TGTGCCAGCAGTTACTCGATTAGCGGGGGGCAGGATACGCAGTATTTT. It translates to CASSYSISGGQDTQYF.

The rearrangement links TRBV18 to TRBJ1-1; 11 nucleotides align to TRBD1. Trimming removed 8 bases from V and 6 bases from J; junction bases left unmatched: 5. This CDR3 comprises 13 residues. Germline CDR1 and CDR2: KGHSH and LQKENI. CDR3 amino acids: CASAGTGGSEAFF. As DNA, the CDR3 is TGTGCCAGCGCCGGGACAGGGGGTTCTGAAGCTTTCTTT.

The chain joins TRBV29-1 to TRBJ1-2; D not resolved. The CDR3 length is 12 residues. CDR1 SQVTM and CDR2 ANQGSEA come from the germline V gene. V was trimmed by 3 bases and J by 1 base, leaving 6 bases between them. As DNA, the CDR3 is TGCAGCGTTGACTCCTTTAACTATGGCTACACCTTC. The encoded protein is CSVDSFNYGYTF.

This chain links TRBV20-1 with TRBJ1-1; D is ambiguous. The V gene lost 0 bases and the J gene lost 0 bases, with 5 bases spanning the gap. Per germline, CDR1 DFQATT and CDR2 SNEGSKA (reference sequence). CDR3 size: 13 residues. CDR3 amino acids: CSAREVVNTEAFF. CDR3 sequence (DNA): TGCAGTGCTAGAGAGGTGGTGAACACTGAAGCTTTCTTT.

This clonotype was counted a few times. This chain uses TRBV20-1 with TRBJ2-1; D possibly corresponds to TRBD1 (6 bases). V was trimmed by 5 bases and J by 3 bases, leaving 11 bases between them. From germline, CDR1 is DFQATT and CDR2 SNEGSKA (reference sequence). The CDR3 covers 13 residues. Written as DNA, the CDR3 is TGCAGTGCTCACGAGGGACACTACAATGAGCAGTTCTTC. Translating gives CSAHEGHYNEQFF.

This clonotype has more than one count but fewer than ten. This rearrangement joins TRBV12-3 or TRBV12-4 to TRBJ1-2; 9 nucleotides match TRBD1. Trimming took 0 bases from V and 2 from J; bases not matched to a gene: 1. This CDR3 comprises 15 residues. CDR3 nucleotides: TGTGCCAGCAGTTTAGCGGACAGGGGAAACTATGGCTACACCTTC. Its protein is CASSLADRGNYGYTF.

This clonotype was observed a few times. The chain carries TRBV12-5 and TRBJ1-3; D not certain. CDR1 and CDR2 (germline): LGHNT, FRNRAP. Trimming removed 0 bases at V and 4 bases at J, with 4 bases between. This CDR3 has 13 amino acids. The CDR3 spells CASGLVPGNTIYF. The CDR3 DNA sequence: TGTGCTAGTGGTTTGGTACCAGGAAACACCATATATTTT.

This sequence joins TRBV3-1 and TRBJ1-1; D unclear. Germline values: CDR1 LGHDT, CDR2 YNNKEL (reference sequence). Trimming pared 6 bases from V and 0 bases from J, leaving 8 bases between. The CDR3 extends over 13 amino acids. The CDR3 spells CASRLEMNTEAFF. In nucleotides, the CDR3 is TGTGCCAGCAGACTAGAGATGAACACTGAAGCTTTCTTT. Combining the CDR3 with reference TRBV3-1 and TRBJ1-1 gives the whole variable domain DTAVSQTPKYLVTQMGNDKSIKCEQNLGHDTMYWYKQDSKKFLKIMFSYNNKELIINETVPNRFSPKSPDKAHLNLHINSLELGDSAVYFCASRLEMNTEAFFGQGTRLTVV.

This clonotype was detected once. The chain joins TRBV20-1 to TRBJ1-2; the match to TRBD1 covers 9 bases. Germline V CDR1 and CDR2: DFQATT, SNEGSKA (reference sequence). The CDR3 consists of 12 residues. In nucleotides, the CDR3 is TGCATATCGGACAGGGGAAAGGATGGCTACACCTTC. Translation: CISDRGKDGYTF.

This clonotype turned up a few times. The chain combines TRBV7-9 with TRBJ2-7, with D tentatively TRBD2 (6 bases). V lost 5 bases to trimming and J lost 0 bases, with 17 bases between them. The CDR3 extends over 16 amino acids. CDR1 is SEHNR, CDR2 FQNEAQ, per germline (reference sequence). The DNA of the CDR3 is TGTGCCAGCAGCGAAACTGGGGGGACTGGCTCCTACGAGCAGTACTTC. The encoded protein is CASSETGGTGSYEQYF.

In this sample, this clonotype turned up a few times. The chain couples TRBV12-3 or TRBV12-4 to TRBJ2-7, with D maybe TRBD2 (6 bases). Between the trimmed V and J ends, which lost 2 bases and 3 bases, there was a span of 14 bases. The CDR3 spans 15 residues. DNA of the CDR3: TGTGCCAGCAGTTTATCAGGGACTGGTAACTACGAGCAGTACTTC. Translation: CASSLSGTGNYEQYF.